This T cell receptor beta chain was documented in a study of blood T cell repertoires in COVID-19. Study-level information: From T cells, B-cell-depleted T cells, or PBMCs came the material, which was cDNA or gDNA.

After removal of 4 bases from V and 4 bases from J, the junction contained 7 bases not matched to a gene. In germline, CDR1 is SGHNT, CDR2 YYREEE (reference sequence). The CDR3 contains 16 residues. Only in-frame clones appear in the TCRdb table, and some are missing; sequencing was by immunoSEQ multiplex PCR. The sample shows 50,000 or so clones, approximately 80% of them seen only once. This clonotype originated in a man aged 40-49 years with acute or convalescent COVID-19. Sequencing was carried out using peripheral blood. The chain carries TRBV5-4 and TRBJ2-1, with 11 bases identical to TRBD2. The CDR3 DNA follows: TGTGCCAGCAGCCCCTCACTAGCGGGGGAATACAATGAGCAGTTCTTC. Its translation: CASSPSLAGEYNEQFF. Full variable domain (remainder filled in from reference TRBV5-4 and TRBJ2-1): ETGVTQSPTHLIKTRGQQVTLRCSSQSGHNTVSWYQQALGQGPQFIFQYYREEENGRGNFPPRFSGLQFPNYSSELNVNALELDDSALYLCASSPSLAGEYNEQFFGPGTRLTVL.